This entry concerns a single T cell receptor beta chain. The same CDR3 can be traced to other DNA sequences in this sample. This record comes from a study of T cell changes during pregnancy in multiple sclerosis. Sequencing was performed with immunoSEQ multiplex PCR; in TCRdb, only in-frame clones are kept and a portion is missing. The sample holds 78,000 or so clones, around nine tenths seen once. The CDR3 loop spans 14 amino acids. Germline values: CDR1 MNHNS, CDR2 SASEGT. V was shortened by 3 bases and J by 10 bases, with 13 bases between the two germline ends. J is TRBJ1-6 and V is TRBV6-1, with D perhaps TRBD1 (5 bases). The clonotype originates from a female donor with multiple sclerosis, enrolled in a pregnancy study. Specimen: CD4+ T cells from peripheral blood mononuclear cells, collected before pregnancy. The CDR3 DNA is TGTGCCAGCAGTGAGGGAGGGGCCAGATCACCCCTCCACTTT. It codes for CASSEGGARSPLHF.